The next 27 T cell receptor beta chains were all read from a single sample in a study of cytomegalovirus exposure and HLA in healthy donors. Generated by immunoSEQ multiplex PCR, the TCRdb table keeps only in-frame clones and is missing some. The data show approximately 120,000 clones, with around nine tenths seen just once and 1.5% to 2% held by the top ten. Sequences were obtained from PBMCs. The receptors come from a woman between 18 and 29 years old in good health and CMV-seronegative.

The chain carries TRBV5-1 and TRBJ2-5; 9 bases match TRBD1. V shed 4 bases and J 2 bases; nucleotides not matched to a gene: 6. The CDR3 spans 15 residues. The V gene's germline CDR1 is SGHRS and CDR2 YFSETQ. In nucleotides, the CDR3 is TGCGCCAGCAGCACAGGACAGGGGTCTCAAGAGACCCAGTACTTC. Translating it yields CASSTGQGSQETQYF.

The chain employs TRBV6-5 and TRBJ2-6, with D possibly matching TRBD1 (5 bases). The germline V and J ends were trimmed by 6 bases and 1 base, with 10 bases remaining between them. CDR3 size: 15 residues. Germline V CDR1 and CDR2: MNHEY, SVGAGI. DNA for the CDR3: TGTGCCAGCAGGGACATACGTTCTGGGGCCAACGTCCTGACTTTC. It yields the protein CASRDIRSGANVLTF.

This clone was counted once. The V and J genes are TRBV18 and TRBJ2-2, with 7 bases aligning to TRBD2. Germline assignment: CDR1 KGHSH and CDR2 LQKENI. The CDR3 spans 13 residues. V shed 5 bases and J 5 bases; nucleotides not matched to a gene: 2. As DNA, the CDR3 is TGTGCCAGCTCAGCGGGGGTAACCGGGGAGCTGTTTTTT. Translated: CASSAGVTGELFF.

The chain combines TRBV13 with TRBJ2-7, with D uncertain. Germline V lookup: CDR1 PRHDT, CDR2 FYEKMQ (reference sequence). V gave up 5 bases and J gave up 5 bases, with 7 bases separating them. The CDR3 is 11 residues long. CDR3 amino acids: CASSPVHEQYF. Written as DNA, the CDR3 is TGTGCCAGCAGCCCTGTCCACGAGCAGTACTTC. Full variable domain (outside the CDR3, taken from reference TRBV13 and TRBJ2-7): AAGVIQSPRHLIKEKRETATLKCYPIPRHDTVYWYQQGPGQDPQFLISFYEKMQSDKGSIPDRFSAQQFSDYHSELNMSSLELGDSALYFCASSPVHEQYFGPGTRLTVT.

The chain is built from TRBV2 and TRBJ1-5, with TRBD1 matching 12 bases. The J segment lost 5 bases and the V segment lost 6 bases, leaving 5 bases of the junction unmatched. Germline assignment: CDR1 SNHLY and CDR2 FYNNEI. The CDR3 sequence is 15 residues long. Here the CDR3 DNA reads TGTGCCAGCAGGGGGACAGGGGGCACAGATCAGCCCCAGCATTTT. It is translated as CASRGTGGTDQPQHF.

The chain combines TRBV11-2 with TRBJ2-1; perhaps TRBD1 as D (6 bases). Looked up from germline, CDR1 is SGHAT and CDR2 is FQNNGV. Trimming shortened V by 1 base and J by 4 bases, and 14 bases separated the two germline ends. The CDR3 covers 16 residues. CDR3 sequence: CASSLGSQTGYNEQFF. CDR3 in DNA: TGTGCCAGCAGCTTAGGGAGCCAAACAGGGTACAATGAGCAGTTCTTC.

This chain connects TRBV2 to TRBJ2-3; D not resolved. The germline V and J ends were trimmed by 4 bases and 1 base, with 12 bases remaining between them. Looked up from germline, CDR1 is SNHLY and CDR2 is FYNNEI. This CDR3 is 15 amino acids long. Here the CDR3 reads CASSVLPRGTDTQYF. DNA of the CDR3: TGTGCCAGCAGTGTACTCCCACGGGGCACAGATACGCAGTATTTT.

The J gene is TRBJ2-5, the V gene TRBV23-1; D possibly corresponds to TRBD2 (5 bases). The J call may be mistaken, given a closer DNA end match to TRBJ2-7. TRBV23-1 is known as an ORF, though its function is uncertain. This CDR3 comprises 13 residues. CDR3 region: CASSSAVGSEQYF. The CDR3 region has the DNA TGCGCCAGCAGTTCCGCTGTGGGGAGCGAGCAGTACTTC.

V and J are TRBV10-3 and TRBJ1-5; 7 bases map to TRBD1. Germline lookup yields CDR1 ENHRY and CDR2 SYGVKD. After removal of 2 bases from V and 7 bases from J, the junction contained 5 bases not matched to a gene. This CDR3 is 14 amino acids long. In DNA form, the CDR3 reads TGTGCCATCAGTGAGACAGGGGAAGGACAGCCCCAGCATTTT. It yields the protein CAISETGEGQPQHF.

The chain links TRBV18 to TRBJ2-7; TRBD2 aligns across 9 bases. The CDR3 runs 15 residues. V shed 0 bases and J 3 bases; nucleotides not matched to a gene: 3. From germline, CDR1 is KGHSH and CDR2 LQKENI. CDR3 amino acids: CASSPPASGNYEQYF. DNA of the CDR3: TGTGCCAGCTCACCACCGGCTAGCGGGAACTACGAGCAGTACTTC.

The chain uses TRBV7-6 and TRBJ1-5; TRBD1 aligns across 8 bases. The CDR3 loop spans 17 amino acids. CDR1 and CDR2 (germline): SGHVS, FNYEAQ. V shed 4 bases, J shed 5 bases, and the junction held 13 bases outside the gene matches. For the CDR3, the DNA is TGTGCCAGCAGCTCCAGGGCCAGGGGGCGCGTCGATCAGCCCCAGCATTTT. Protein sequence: CASSSRARGRVDQPQHF. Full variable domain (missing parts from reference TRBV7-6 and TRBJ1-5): GAGVSQSPRYKVTKRGQDVALRCDPISGHVSLYWYRQALGQGPEFLTYFNYEAQQDKSGLPNDRFSAERPEGSISTLTIQRTEQRDSAMYRCASSSRARGRVDQPQHFGDGTRLSIL.

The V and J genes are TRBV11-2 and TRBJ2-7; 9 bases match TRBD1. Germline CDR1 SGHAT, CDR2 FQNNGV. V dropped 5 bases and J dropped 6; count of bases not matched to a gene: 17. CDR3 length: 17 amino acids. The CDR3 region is CASSASPGQGPLGEQYF. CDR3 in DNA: TGTGCCAGCAGCGCCTCCCCGGGACAGGGCCCTTTAGGCGAGCAGTACTTC.

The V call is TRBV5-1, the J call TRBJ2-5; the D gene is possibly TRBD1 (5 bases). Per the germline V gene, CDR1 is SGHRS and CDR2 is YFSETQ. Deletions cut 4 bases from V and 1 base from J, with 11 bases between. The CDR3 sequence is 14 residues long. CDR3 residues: CASSPTGPQETQYF. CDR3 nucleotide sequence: TGCGCCAGCAGCCCCACAGGCCCCCAAGAGACCCAGTACTTC.

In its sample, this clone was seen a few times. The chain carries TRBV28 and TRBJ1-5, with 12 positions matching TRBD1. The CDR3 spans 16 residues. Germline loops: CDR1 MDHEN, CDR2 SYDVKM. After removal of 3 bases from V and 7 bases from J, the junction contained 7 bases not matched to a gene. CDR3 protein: CASSLGQGARRQPQHF. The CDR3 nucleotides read TGTGCCAGCAGTTTGGGACAGGGGGCGCGTCGGCAGCCCCAGCATTTT.

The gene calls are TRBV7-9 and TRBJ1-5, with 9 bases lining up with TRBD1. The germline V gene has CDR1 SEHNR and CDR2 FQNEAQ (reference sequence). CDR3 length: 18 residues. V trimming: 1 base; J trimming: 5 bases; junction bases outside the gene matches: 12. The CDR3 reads CASSLGGQGLGLDQPQHF. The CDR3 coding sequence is TGTGCCAGCAGCTTAGGGGGACAGGGCCTAGGCCTTGATCAGCCCCAGCATTTT.

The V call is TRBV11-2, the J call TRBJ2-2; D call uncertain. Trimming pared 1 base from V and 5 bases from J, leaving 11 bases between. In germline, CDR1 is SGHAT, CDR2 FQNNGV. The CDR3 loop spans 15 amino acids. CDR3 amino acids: CASSLAVVRTGELFF. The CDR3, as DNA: TGTGCCAGCAGCTTAGCGGTGGTCAGGACCGGGGAGCTGTTTTTT.

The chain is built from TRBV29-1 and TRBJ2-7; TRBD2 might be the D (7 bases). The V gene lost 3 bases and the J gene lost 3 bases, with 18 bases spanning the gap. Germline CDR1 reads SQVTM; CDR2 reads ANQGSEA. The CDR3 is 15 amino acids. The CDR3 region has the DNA TGCAGCGTTGATCTCTCAGGGGAGGGTAGCTACGAGCAGTACTTC. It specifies CSVDLSGEGSYEQYF.

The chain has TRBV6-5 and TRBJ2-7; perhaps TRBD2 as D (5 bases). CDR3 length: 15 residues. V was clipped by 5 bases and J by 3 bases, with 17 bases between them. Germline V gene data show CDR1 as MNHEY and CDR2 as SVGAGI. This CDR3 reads CASSQRDSWLYEQYF. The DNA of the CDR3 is TGTGCCAGCAGTCAACGGGATAGTTGGCTCTACGAGCAGTACTTC.

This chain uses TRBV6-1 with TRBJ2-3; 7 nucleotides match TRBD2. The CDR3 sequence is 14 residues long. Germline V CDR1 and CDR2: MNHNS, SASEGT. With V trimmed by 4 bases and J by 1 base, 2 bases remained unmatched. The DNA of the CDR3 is TGTGCCAGCAGTGGGGCGGGGGGCACAGATACGCAGTATTTT. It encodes CASSGAGGTDTQYF.

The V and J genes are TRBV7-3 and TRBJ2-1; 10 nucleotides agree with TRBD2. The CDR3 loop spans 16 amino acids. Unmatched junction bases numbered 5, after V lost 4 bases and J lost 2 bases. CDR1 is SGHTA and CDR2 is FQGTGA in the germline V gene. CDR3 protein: CASSSLLAGAYNEQFF. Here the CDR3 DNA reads TGTGCCAGCAGCTCCCTTCTAGCGGGGGCCTACAATGAGCAGTTCTTC.

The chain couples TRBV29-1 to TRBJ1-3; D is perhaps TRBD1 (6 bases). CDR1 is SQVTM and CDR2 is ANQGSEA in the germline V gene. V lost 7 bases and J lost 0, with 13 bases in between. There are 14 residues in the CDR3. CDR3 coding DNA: TGCAGCGCCTCCCTGGGGGCCTCTGGAAACACCATATATTTT. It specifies CSASLGASGNTIYF.

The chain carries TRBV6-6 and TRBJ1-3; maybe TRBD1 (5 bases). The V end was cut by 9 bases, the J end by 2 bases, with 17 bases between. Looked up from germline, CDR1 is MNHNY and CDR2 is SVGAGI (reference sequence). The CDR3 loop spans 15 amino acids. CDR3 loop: CASSSRALAGNTIYF. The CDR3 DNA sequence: TGTGCCAGTTCTTCCAGGGCTTTGGCTGGAAACACCATATATTTT.

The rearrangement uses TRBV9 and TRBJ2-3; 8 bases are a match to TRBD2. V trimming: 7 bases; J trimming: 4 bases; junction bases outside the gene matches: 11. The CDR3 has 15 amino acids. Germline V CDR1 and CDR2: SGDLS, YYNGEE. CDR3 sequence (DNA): TGTGCCAGCGGGGGGACGGGAGGGCCCGCAGATACGCAGTATTTT. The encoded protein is CASGGTGGPADTQYF.

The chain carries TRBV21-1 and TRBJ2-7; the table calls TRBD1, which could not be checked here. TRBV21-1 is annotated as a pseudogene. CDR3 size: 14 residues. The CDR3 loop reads CASKGAGFRHEQYF. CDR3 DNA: TGTGCCAGCAAGGGGGCAGGGTTTAGGCACGAGCAGTACTTC.

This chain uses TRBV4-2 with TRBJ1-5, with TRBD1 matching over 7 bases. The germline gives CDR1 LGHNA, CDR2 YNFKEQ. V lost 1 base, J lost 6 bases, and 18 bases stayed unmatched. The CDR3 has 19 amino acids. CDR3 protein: CASSQGNRGPEQVGQPQHF. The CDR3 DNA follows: TGTGCCAGCAGCCAAGGTAACAGGGGCCCCGAACAGGTAGGTCAGCCCCAGCATTTT.

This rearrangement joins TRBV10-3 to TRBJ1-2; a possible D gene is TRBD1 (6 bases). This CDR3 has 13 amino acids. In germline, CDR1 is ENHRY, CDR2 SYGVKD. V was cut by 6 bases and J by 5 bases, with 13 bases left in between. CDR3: CAISPGQGYGYTF. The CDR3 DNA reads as TGTGCCATCAGCCCCGGTCAGGGGTATGGCTACACCTTC.

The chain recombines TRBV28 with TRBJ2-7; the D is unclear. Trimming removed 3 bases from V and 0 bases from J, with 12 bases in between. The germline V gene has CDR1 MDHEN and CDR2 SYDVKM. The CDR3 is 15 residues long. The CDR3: CASSFSEDSSYEQYF. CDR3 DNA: TGTGCCAGCAGTTTTTCCGAGGATAGCTCCTACGAGCAGTACTTC.